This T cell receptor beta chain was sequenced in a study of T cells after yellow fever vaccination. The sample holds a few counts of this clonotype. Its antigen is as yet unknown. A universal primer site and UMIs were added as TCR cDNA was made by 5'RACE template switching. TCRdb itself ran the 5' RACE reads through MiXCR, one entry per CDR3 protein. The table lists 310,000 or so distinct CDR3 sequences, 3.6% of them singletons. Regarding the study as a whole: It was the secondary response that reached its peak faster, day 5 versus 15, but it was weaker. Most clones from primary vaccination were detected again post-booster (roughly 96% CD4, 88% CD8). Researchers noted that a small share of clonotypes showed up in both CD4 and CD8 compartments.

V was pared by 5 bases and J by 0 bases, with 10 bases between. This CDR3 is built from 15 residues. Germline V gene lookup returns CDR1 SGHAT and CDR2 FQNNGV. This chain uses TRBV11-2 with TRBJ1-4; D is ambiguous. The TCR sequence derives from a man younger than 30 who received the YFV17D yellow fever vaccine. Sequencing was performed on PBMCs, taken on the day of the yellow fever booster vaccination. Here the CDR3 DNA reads TGTGCCAGCAGCCCCGCCTTTTCAACTAATGAAAAACTGTTTTTT. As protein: CASSPAFSTNEKLFF.